The 31 T cell receptor beta chains below all came from one sample that was sequenced in a study of T cell repertoires in cytomegalovirus infection. TCRdb re-derived calls from the reads in MiXCR, one entry per CDR3 protein. The table records under 250,000 distinct CDR3 sequences, around 12% of them present only once. The specimen sequenced was PBMCs. The receptors originated from a human donor in good health (CMV status not recorded). Some clones in this sample may be carry-over from other donors' samples.

This clonotype was found many times. The rearrangement joins TRBV19 to TRBJ1-6; D remains unclear. The CDR3 is made up of 14 amino acids. The germline CDR1 and CDR2 sequences are LNHDA and SQIVND (reference sequence). V was trimmed by 3 bases and J by 8 bases, leaving 11 bases between them. The CDR3 protein is CASSILGGDSPLHF. Written as DNA, the CDR3 is TGTGCCAGTAGTATTTTGGGCGGTGATTCACCCCTCCACTTT.

This clonotype has at least ten counts. This chain links TRBV6-2 or TRBV6-3 with TRBJ1-6, with 10 positions matching TRBD1. Losses at the gene ends were 5 bases for V and 7 bases for J; bases not matched to a gene: 5. Germline V CDR1 and CDR2: MNHEY, SVGEGT. This CDR3 has 15 amino acids. The CDR3 here is CASSDRTGGNSPLHF. CDR3 bases: TGTGCCAGCAGTGACCGGACAGGGGGGAATTCACCCCTCCACTTT.

This clonotype was counted a few times. The chain recombines TRBV6-6 with TRBJ1-3; the D gene is possibly TRBD1 (5 bases). Per germline, CDR1 MNHNY and CDR2 SVGAGI (reference sequence). CDR3 length equals 16 residues. Trimming cost V 6 bases and J 2 bases, with 17 bases left between them. Written as DNA, the CDR3 is TGTGCCAGCAGGCATGGGGCGGGGATCACTGGAAACACCATATATTTT. As protein: CASRHGAGITGNTIYF.

The chain employs TRBV18 and TRBJ2-1; 10 bases are shared with TRBD2. V lost 5 bases and J lost 11; bases outside the gene matches: 18. Germline V gene lookup returns CDR1 KGHSH and CDR2 LQKENI. The CDR3 totals 17 residues. In DNA form, the CDR3 reads TGTGCCAGCTCAAATCAGGGATCTACTAGCGGGATAATACAGCAGTTCTTC. Translating gives CASSNQGSTSGIIQQFF.

The chain uses TRBV29-1 and TRBJ2-3, with TRBD2 matching 8 bases. J was trimmed by 13 bases and V by 5 bases; bases with no gene match: 8. CDR1 is SQVTM and CDR2 is ANQGSEA in the germline V gene. The CDR3 runs to 11 residues. The CDR3 DNA reads TGCAGCGTTTACGGGAGGGCCTTGAAGTATTTT. Amino acids: CSVYGRALKYF.

In its sample, this clonotype was seen many times. V is TRBV7-2 and J is TRBJ1-1; TRBD1 agrees at 9 bases. The germline V gene has CDR1 SGHTA and CDR2 FQGNSA. J lost 5 bases, V lost 0 bases, and 10 bases had no gene match. The CDR3 contains 17 residues. This chain's CDR3 is CASSLAHRGRGGTEAFF. In DNA, the CDR3 is TGTGCCAGCAGCTTAGCCCACAGGGGGCGCGGGGGGACTGAAGCTTTCTTT.

This clonotype was seen repeatedly, ten times or more. This chain joins TRBV5-6 and TRBJ2-7; TRBD1 might be the D (6 bases). This CDR3 comprises 15 residues. CDR1 and CDR2 (germline): SGHDT, YYEEEE. The V and J ends lost 4 bases and 2 bases respectively, with 16 bases between them. CDR3 nucleotide sequence: TGTGCCAGCAGCCCATCGGGACATAACACCTACGAGCAGTACTTC. It yields the protein CASSPSGHNTYEQYF. The full variable domain, in which reference TRBV5-6 and TRBJ2-7 provide the parts outside the CDR3, is DAGVTQSPTHLIKTRGQQVTLRCSPKSGHDTVSWYQQALGQGPQFIFQYYEEEERQRGNFPDRFSGHQFPNYSSELNVNALLLGDSALYLCASSPSGHNTYEQYFGPGTRLTVT.

In its sample, this clonotype was seen many times. The J gene is TRBJ2-5, the V gene TRBV7-3, with D perhaps TRBD1 or TRBD2 (6 bases each). Germline V CDR1 and CDR2: SGHTA, FQGTGA. The length of the CDR3 is 15 residues. V was shortened by 4 bases and J by 3 bases, with 15 bases between the two germline ends. The CDR3 reads CASSSFGGREETQYF. CDR3 nucleotides: TGTGCCAGCAGCTCCTTCGGGGGCAGGGAAGAGACCCAGTACTTC.

This clonotype was recorded many times. The chain is built from TRBV7-2 and TRBJ2-2, with 8 bases identical to TRBD1. This CDR3 is 14 amino acids long. Germline V gene lookup returns CDR1 SGHTA and CDR2 FQGNSA. V was pared by 8 bases and J by 7 bases, with 9 bases of the junction left unmatched. DNA for the CDR3: TGTGCCAGCGGCCGACAGGGGATCGGCGGGGAGCTGTTTTTT. Its translation: CASGRQGIGGELFF.

Only a few counts were recorded for this clonotype. The V and J genes are TRBV28 and TRBJ2-3, with 8 bases identical to TRBD2. The CDR3 contains 15 residues. Unmatched junction bases numbered 7, after V lost 3 bases and J lost 5 bases. The germline CDR1 and CDR2 sequences are MDHEN and SYDVKM. In DNA, the CDR3 is TGTGCCAGCAGTTTCGGGAGGGCCGGTGGAGATACGCAGTATTTT. Encoded protein: CASSFGRAGGDTQYF.

Only a few counts were recorded for this clonotype. V and J are TRBV5-6 and TRBJ2-1; 8 positions match TRBD2. This CDR3 comprises 16 residues. The germline V gene has CDR1 SGHDT and CDR2 YYEEEE. Germline trimming cut 0 bases from V and 4 bases from J; bases unmatched to any gene: 6. The CDR3 DNA reads TGTGCCAGCAGCTTGGGGACGGGGGGGGCTTACAATGAGCAGTTCTTC. Translation: CASSLGTGGAYNEQFF.

This clonotype occurred a few times. The chain uses TRBV6-6 and TRBJ2-7, with a weak D call TRBD2 (7 bases). Between the trimmed V and J ends, which lost 2 bases and 6 bases, there was a span of 11 bases. The CDR3 covers 13 residues. From germline, CDR1 is MNHNY and CDR2 SVGAGI (reference sequence). The CDR3 sequence: CASSYPRGGEQYF. The CDR3 DNA sequence: TGTGCCAGCAGTTACCCTAGGGGGGGCGAGCAGTACTTC.

This rearrangement joins TRBV28 to TRBJ2-1; 11 bases fit TRBD2. The germline V gene has CDR1 MDHEN and CDR2 SYDVKM. V shed 6 bases and J 4 bases; nucleotides not matched to a gene: 11. The CDR3 totals 17 residues. In DNA, the CDR3 is TGTGCCAGCAGCCTACTCACGGGACTAGCGGTTTACAATGAGCAGTTCTTC. This encodes CASSLLTGLAVYNEQFF.

This clonotype was seen at least ten times. The chain uses TRBV7-8 and TRBJ2-2, with 11 nucleotides matching TRBD2. With 5 bases clipped from V and 1 base from J, the junction kept 9 bases outside the gene matches. Per germline, CDR1 SGHVS and CDR2 FQNEAQ. This CDR3 is 18 amino acids long. Here the CDR3 reads CASSVPGLAEENTGELFF. The CDR3 DNA follows: TGTGCCAGCAGCGTTCCGGGACTAGCGGAGGAGAACACCGGGGAGCTGTTTTTT. Full variable domain (rest looked up from reference TRBV7-8 and TRBJ2-2): GAGVSQSPRYKVAKRGQDVALRCDPISGHVSLFWYQQALGQGPEFLTYFQNEAQLDKSGLPSDRFFAERPEGSVSTLKIQRTQQEDSAVYLCASSVPGLAEENTGELFFGEGSRLTVL.

This clonotype was counted ten times or more. The gene calls are TRBV11-1 and TRBJ2-7; the D gene is possibly TRBD1 (5 bases). Germline CDR1 is SGHAT and CDR2 is FQDESV (reference sequence). Trimming removed 3 bases at V and 0 bases at J, with 9 bases between. This CDR3 region has 14 residues. The CDR3 region is CASSFTGASYEQYF. CDR3 in DNA: TGTGCCAGCAGCTTCACAGGAGCCTCCTACGAGCAGTACTTC.

This clonotype was recorded a few times. The chain couples TRBV20-1 to TRBJ2-5; 7 bases are shared with TRBD2. The V and J ends lost 3 bases and 1 base, in that order; junction bases with no gene match: 2. This CDR3 has 13 amino acids. Per the germline V gene, CDR1 is DFQATT and CDR2 is SNEGSKA (reference sequence). CDR3 bases: TGCAGTGCTAGCGGGAGGTCCCAAGAGACCCAGTACTTC. Its protein is CSASGRSQETQYF.

This clonotype was observed a few times. CDR3 bases: TGTGCCATCGCAGTGGGCGCTCCCTCGAACTATGGCTACACCTTC. It specifies CAIAVGAPSNYGYTF. The chain employs TRBV10-3 and TRBJ1-2; D not certain. Germline assignment: CDR1 ENHRY and CDR2 SYGVKD. With 8 bases removed from V and 2 bases from J, the gap between germline ends came to 18 bases. CDR3 length: 15 amino acids.

This clonotype has at least ten counts. This sequence joins TRBV7-2 and TRBJ1-6; no definite D call. V lost 5 bases and J 6 bases, leaving 11 bases between the germline ends. CDR1 SGHTA and CDR2 FQGNSA come from the germline V gene. The CDR3 has 14 residues. The CDR3 sequence: CASSRGGINSPLHF. The DNA for the CDR3 is TGTGCCAGCAGCCGTGGTGGAATTAATTCACCCCTCCACTTT.

This clonotype has ten or more counts. The chain carries TRBV7-2 and TRBJ2-3, with 9 bases fitting TRBD2. V shed 4 bases and J 4 bases; nucleotides not matched to a gene: 3. The CDR3 is made up of 14 amino acids. CDR1 is SGHTA and CDR2 is FQGNSA in the germline V gene. CDR3 loop: CASSYLAGADTQYF. The DNA of the CDR3 is TGTGCCAGCAGCTATTTAGCGGGAGCAGATACGCAGTATTTT.

This clonotype was seen many times. The chain carries TRBV7-2 and TRBJ2-7; D is uncertain. Germline loops: CDR1 SGHTA, CDR2 FQGNSA. The CDR3 is 15 residues long. V was shortened by 6 bases and J by 6 bases, with 21 bases between the two germline ends. The CDR3: CASSHEGILASEQYF. The CDR3 DNA follows: TGTGCCAGCAGTCACGAAGGGATCCTTGCGAGCGAGCAGTACTTC. The variable domain in full, with the rest retrieved from reference TRBV7-2 and TRBJ2-7, is GAGVSQSPSNKVTEKGKDVELRCDPISGHTALYWYRQSLGQGLEFLIYFQGNSAPDKSGLPSDRFSAERTGGSVSTLTIQRTQQEDSAVYLCASSHEGILASEQYFGPGTRLTVT.

At least ten counts were recorded for this clonotype. The gene calls are TRBV7-2 and TRBJ1-1, with 7 bases lining up with TRBD1. This CDR3 spans 14 amino acids. Germline V gives CDR1 SGHTA, CDR2 FQGNSA. J was trimmed by 1 base and V by 3 bases; bases with no gene match: 2. The CDR3 DNA reads as TGTGCCAGCAGCTTCGGACAGGCGAACACTGAAGCTTTCTTT. Translation: CASSFGQANTEAFF.

The chain recombines TRBV2 with TRBJ1-2; 8 positions match TRBD1. The germline CDR1 and CDR2 sequences are SNHLY and FYNNEI. The CDR3 spans 14 residues. Germline trimming cut 7 bases from V and 8 bases from J; bases unmatched to any gene: 12. The chain's CDR3 is CASTDGTGLIGYTF. In nucleotides, the CDR3 is TGTGCCAGCACGGACGGGACAGGTTTGATCGGCTACACCTTC. The full variable domain, its missing parts supplied by reference TRBV2 and TRBJ1-2, is EPEVTQTPSHQVTQMGQEVILRCVPISNHLYFYWYRQILGQKVEFLVSFYNNEISEKSEIFDDQFSVERPDGSNFTLKIRSTKLEDSAMYFCASTDGTGLIGYTFGSGTRLTVV.

This sequence joins TRBV6-5 and TRBJ1-2, with 7 bases matching TRBD1. CDR3 size: 14 residues. Germline V gene sequence: CDR1 MNHEY, CDR2 SVGAGI. The V segment lost 7 bases and the J segment 7 bases; nucleotides outside the gene matches: 12. CDR3 region: CASKVERGHRGYTF. The CDR3 DNA sequence: TGTGCCAGCAAAGTAGAAAGGGGGCATCGTGGCTACACCTTC.

In this sample, this clonotype turned up many times. The genes are TRBV7-2 and TRBJ2-5; D perhaps matches TRBD2 (7 bases). Germline CDR1 and CDR2: SGHTA and FQGNSA. Trimming removed 1 base from V and 7 bases from J, with 16 bases in between. The CDR3 runs to 15 residues. The DNA for the CDR3 is TGTGCCAGCAGCTTAGGGGTGGGGGGGGGCGGGACCCAGTACTTC. Translated, it gives CASSLGVGGGGTQYF.

V is TRBV24-1 and J is TRBJ2-7; possibly TRBD1 or TRBD2 for D (5 bases each). Trimming took 1 base from V and 2 from J, leaving 11 bases between them. The CDR3 is 15 amino acids. Germline values: CDR1 KGHDR, CDR2 SFDVKD. CDR3 coding DNA: TGTGCCACCAGTGATTTCCGGGACGGTCCCTACGAGCAGTACTTC. Its protein product is CATSDFRDGPYEQYF.

The V gene is TRBV6-5, the J gene TRBJ2-3; either TRBD1 or TRBD2 may fit D (5 bases each). The CDR3 runs 16 residues. The germline CDR1 and CDR2 sequences are MNHEY and SVGAGI. V shed 5 bases and J shed 1 base, with 16 bases lying between them. The chain's CDR3 is CASSPDSGSGTDTQYF. For the CDR3, the DNA is TGTGCCAGCAGTCCAGATTCAGGGAGTGGCACAGATACGCAGTATTTT.

This clonotype was found many times. The chain employs TRBV7-3 and TRBJ2-3, with 11 bases identical to TRBD1. V gave up 6 bases and J gave up 0 bases; unmatched junction bases: 5. This CDR3 contains 16 residues. The germline CDR1 and CDR2 sequences are SGHTA and FQGTGA. The CDR3 reads CASSAGTGGSTDTQYF. The CDR3 DNA is TGTGCCAGCAGTGCCGGGACAGGGGGAAGCACAGATACGCAGTATTTT.

This clonotype has only a few counts. This chain connects TRBV6-2 or TRBV6-3 to TRBJ2-7, with 12 bases fitting TRBD1. CDR3 length: 16 amino acids. The germline gives CDR1 MNHEY, CDR2 SVGEGT. Trimming took 5 bases from V and 4 from J; bases not matched to a gene: 9. CDR3 in amino acids: CASSKGTGGSEYEQYF. CDR3 DNA sequence: TGTGCCAGCAGTAAGGGGACAGGGGGCTCCGAATACGAGCAGTACTTC.

This clonotype was seen many times. The rearrangement joins TRBV7-2 to TRBJ2-7; 10 bases align to TRBD1. CDR3 length: 17 residues. The junction had 17 bases not matched to a gene; V was cut back by 5 bases and J by 7 bases. Germline-derived CDR1 and CDR2 are SGHTA and FQGNSA. CDR3 DNA: TGTGCCAGCAGCCTCCATTCTTCCGGGACAGGGGCACGAGAGCAGTACTTC. Protein: CASSLHSSGTGAREQYF.

There are a few counts of this clonotype. The V and J genes are TRBV20-1 and TRBJ2-7; 7 bases agree with TRBD2. V dropped 4 bases and J dropped 3; count of bases not matched to a gene: 9. The CDR3 is 14 amino acids. Germline V gene lookup returns CDR1 DFQATT and CDR2 SNEGSKA (reference sequence). DNA of the CDR3: TGCAGTGCTATGAGGATTGGGAGGGGCTACGAGCAGTACTTC. It codes for CSAMRIGRGYEQYF.

This clonotype appeared many times. This chain connects TRBV6-1 to TRBJ2-3; possibly TRBD2 for D (5 bases). Germline CDR1 is MNHNS and CDR2 is SASEGT. V was trimmed by 6 bases and J by 9 bases, leaving 16 bases between them. CDR3 length: 13 residues. The CDR3 nucleotides read TGTGCCAGCAGGGAGGACCCATCCAAGACGCAGTATTTT. This gives the protein CASREDPSKTQYF.